Listed here are 5 T cell receptor beta chains from one sample, sequenced in a study of blood T cells in healthy people across ages. PCR was performed a second time for 7 to 11 cycles using a sample-barcoded 5' primer and a J-beta primer mix. TCRdb passed the 5' RACE reads through MiXCR, listing each CDR3 protein once. This table has about 760,000 distinct CDR3 sequences, roughly 25% appearing once. Separately, the same data were catalogued under a study of T cells of mothers and their children.

Sequences were obtained from blood. These receptors were collected from a boy aged 10-17 years in good health.

The CDR3 sequence is CASSSPSGQGNEKLFF. The CDR3 region has the DNA TGTGCCAGCAGTTCGCCTAGTGGACAGGGGAACGAAAAACTGTTTTTT. V and J are TRBV27 and TRBJ1-4; 9 positions match TRBD1. V lost 4 bases, J lost 8 bases, and 11 bases stayed unmatched. Germline V gene data show CDR1 as MNHEY and CDR2 as SMNVEV (reference sequence). The length of the CDR3 is 16 residues. Filled out from reference TRBV27 and TRBJ1-4, the complete variable domain reads EAQVTQNPRYLITVTGKKLTVTCSQNMNHEYMSWYRQDPGLGLRQIYYSMNVEVTDKGDVPEGYKVSRKEKRNFPLILESPSPNQTSLYFCASSSPSGQGNEKLFFGSGTQLSVL.

The chain employs TRBV3-1 and TRBJ2-5; the D gene is possibly TRBD2 (6 bases). The DNA end lines up better with TRBJ2-7; the J call may be wrong. The CDR3 has 15 amino acids. Germline V gene data show CDR1 as LGHDT and CDR2 as YNNKEL (reference sequence). CDR3 nucleotides: TGTGCCAGCAGCCACGCCCCGGGAGTAAACTACGAGCAGTACTTC. Translating gives CASSHAPGVNYEQYF.

The chain couples TRBV2 to TRBJ2-4; D might be TRBD2 (5 bases). The CDR3 length is 13 residues. With 10 bases removed from V and 4 bases from J, the gap between germline ends came to 14 bases. The V gene's germline CDR1 is SNHLY and CDR2 FYNNEI. DNA of the CDR3: TGTGCCACCGTAGAGGGCGTGAAAAACATTCAGTACTTC. Residues: CATVEGVKNIQYF.

This chain connects TRBV7-9 to TRBJ2-1, with TRBD2 identical over 8 bases. J gave up 4 bases and V 5 bases, and 13 bases lay outside the gene matches. Germline loops: CDR1 SEHNR, CDR2 FQNEAQ (reference sequence). The CDR3 is made up of 17 amino acids. In nucleotides, the CDR3 is TGTGCCAGCAGCCCGCCGGGGGGGCGGTTTGGGTACAATGAGCAGTTCTTC. This encodes CASSPPGGRFGYNEQFF.

The rearrangement links TRBV10-3 to TRBJ2-5, with a weak D call TRBD2 (5 bases). CDR3 length: 11 residues. Germline assignment: CDR1 ENHRY and CDR2 SYGVKD. V lost 6 bases to trimming and J lost 5 bases, with 7 bases between them. CDR3 residues: CAIRGEETQYF. CDR3 bases: TGTGCCATCAGGGGAGAGGAGACCCAGTACTTC.